This T cell receptor beta chain derives from a study of shared clonotypes between healthy human individuals. Study-level background: Donor ages ranged 18 to 49 years: a couple of women, a few men. Each donor contributed plates that comprised three CD4 naive, three CD4 memory, two CD8 naive and one CD8 memory.

Turning to this clone: The target antigen is unknown.

The repertoire was sequenced with immunoSEQ multiplex PCR; TCRdb's copy has only in-frame clones and lacks some. The profile covers more than 550,000 clones, with under 95% appearing a single time and more than 20% taken by the ten largest. Naivety among CD8 cells was defined by CD45RO negativity and positive CCR7 selection, thereby excluding terminally differentiated effector memory CD45RA+ cells. General study points: Non-shared clonotypes showed lower generation probabilities than clonotypes common to all four donors. Researchers found naive subsets generally carried larger estimated richness than memory subsets.

The germline CDR1 and CDR2 sequences are SEHNR and FQNEAQ (reference sequence). Germline trimming cut 4 bases from V and 3 bases from J; bases unmatched to any gene: 9. This CDR3 has 16 amino acids. Source material: naive CD8+ T cells sorted from blood. This TCR was sampled from a man aged 25-45 years in good health. This sequence joins TRBV7-9 and TRBJ2-5, with 9 bases aligning to TRBD2. This CDR3 is CASSSYVGLAKETQYF. The DNA for the CDR3 is TGTGCCAGCAGCTCCTACGTGGGACTAGCAAAAGAGACCCAGTACTTC.